Listed here are 25 T cell receptor beta chains from one sample, sequenced in a study of shared clonotypes between healthy human individuals. Sequenced by immunoSEQ multiplex PCR; TCRdb stores in-frame clones only, minus some. The sample carries roughly 2 million clones, about 95% recorded once. CD45RO negativity and positive selection for CCR7 defined naive CD8 cells, a population that excluded terminally differentiated effector memory CD45RA+ cells. Sequencing was carried out using naive CD8+ T cells sorted from blood. These receptors originate from a man aged 18 to 29 in good health.

The J gene is TRBJ1-2, the V gene TRBV20-1; D remains unclear. V lost 3 bases, J lost 13 bases, and 15 bases lay in between. This CDR3 is 11 amino acids long. The germline V gene has CDR1 DFQATT and CDR2 SNEGSKA (reference sequence). CDR3 protein: CSARSGRFGTF. The CDR3 bases are TGCAGTGCTAGGAGCGGCCGCTTCGGCACCTTC.

A word on this clone: Other DNA sequences in the sample encode the same CDR3. This rearrangement joins TRBV27 to TRBJ2-3; D not certain. This CDR3 region has 13 residues. CDR1 and CDR2 (germline): MNHEY, SMNVEV (reference sequence). V lost 5 bases and J 0 bases, leaving 6 bases between the germline ends. The CDR3 reads CASSPTSTDTQYF. CDR3 sequence (DNA): TGTGCCAGCAGTCCCACGAGCACAGATACGCAGTATTTT.

The rearrangement joins TRBV7-6 to TRBJ2-1, with D perhaps TRBD1 (5 bases). Germline assignment: CDR1 SGHVS and CDR2 FNYEAQ. V lost 0 bases to trimming and J lost 8 bases, with 5 bases between them. The CDR3 covers 12 residues. Here the CDR3 reads CASSLARDEQFF. The CDR3 nucleotides are TGTGCCAGCAGCTTAGCCAGGGATGAGCAGTTCTTC.

The chain is built from TRBV21-1 and TRBJ1-6. TRBV21-1 is a listed pseudogene. CDR3 length: 17 amino acids. The CDR3 loop reads CASSKGGERPYNSPLHF. The CDR3 DNA reads as TGTGCCAGCAGCAAAGGAGGGGAACGGCCCTATAATTCACCCCTCCACTTT.

V and J are TRBV6-4 and TRBJ2-2; perhaps TRBD2 as D (5 bases). CDR3 length equals 14 residues. V was shortened by 6 bases and J by 6 bases, with 14 bases between the two germline ends. Germline assignment: CDR1 MRHNA and CDR2 SNTAGT. As DNA, the CDR3 is TGTGCCAGCAGGGAGGACGGTTTCGCCGGGGAGCTGTTTTTT. This sequence encodes CASREDGFAGELFF.

This chain joins TRBV13 and TRBJ2-3; a weak D match, TRBD2 (6 bases). Between the trimmed V and J ends, which lost 5 bases and 2 bases, there was a span of 14 bases. The CDR3 is 15 amino acids. The V gene's germline CDR1 is PRHDT and CDR2 FYEKMQ (reference sequence). CDR3 nucleotide sequence: TGTGCCAGCAGCCTGCGGGACTTATTCACAGATACGCAGTATTTT. Amino acids: CASSLRDLFTDTQYF.

This chain connects TRBV5-4 to TRBJ2-7; D gene ambiguous. There are 13 residues in the CDR3. In germline, CDR1 is SGHNT, CDR2 YYREEE (reference sequence). Trimming shortened V by 3 bases and J by 0 bases, and 7 bases separated the two germline ends. The CDR3 here is CASSSADSYEQYF. The CDR3 bases are TGTGCCAGCAGCTCGGCGGACTCCTACGAGCAGTACTTC.

In this sample, this clone turned up once. The V and J genes are TRBV30 and TRBJ1-6; the match to TRBD1 covers 10 bases. Trimming took 3 bases from V and 7 from J; bases not matched to a gene: 6. CDR3 size: 15 residues. Germline assignment: CDR1 GTSNPN and CDR2 SVGIG (reference sequence). The CDR3 nucleotides are TGTGCCTGGAGCGATGGGACAGGGGACAATTCACCCCTCCACTTT. Its protein is CAWSDGTGDNSPLHF.

This chain joins TRBV15 and TRBJ2-2; the D gene is possibly TRBD1 (5 bases). The CDR3 length is 14 residues. Trimming removed 3 bases at V and 1 base at J, with 6 bases between. Germline CDR1 LNHNV, CDR2 YYDKDF (reference sequence). CDR3 sequence reads: CATSRTVNTGELFF. DNA for the CDR3: TGTGCCACCAGCAGGACAGTGAACACCGGGGAGCTGTTTTTT.

The rearrangement uses TRBV30 and TRBJ1-3; D might be TRBD1 (5 bases). This CDR3 comprises 13 residues. Germline values: CDR1 GTSNPN, CDR2 SVGIG (reference sequence). V gave up 5 bases and J gave up 2 bases, with 10 bases separating them. The CDR3 coding sequence is TGTGCCTGGGACCCGGGACCTGGAAACACCATATATTTT. It yields the protein CAWDPGPGNTIYF.

V and J are TRBV4-1 and TRBJ2-1, with 12 bases identical to TRBD2. Germline CDR1 MGHRA, CDR2 YSYEKL. The CDR3 is made up of 15 amino acids. V gave up 3 bases and J gave up 8 bases; unmatched junction bases: 5. CDR3 protein: CASSQTSGRFDEQFF. As DNA, the CDR3 is TGCGCCAGCAGCCAGACTAGCGGGAGATTCGATGAGCAGTTCTTC.

V gene TRBV7-8 combines with J gene TRBJ2-1, with no clear D. Trimming shortened V by 5 bases and J by 3 bases, and 8 bases separated the two germline ends. This CDR3 region has 13 residues. The germline CDR1 and CDR2 sequences are SGHVS and FQNEAQ. The CDR3 protein is CASSPTDYNEQFF. The CDR3 DNA is TGTGCCAGCAGCCCGACTGACTACAATGAGCAGTTCTTC. The whole variable domain, remainder taken from reference TRBV7-8 and TRBJ2-1, is GAGVSQSPRYKVAKRGQDVALRCDPISGHVSLFWYQQALGQGPEFLTYFQNEAQLDKSGLPSDRFFAERPEGSVSTLKIQRTQQEDSAVYLCASSPTDYNEQFFGPGTRLTVL.

The chain is built from TRBV30 and TRBJ2-3, with 7 bases aligning to TRBD2. Germline values: CDR1 GTSNPN, CDR2 SVGIG (reference sequence). This CDR3 comprises 15 residues. V lost 1 base to trimming and J lost 6 bases; unmatched junction nucleotides: 10. The DNA of the CDR3 is TGTGCCTGGAGTGCGACTAGCAACATGGGTGATACGCAGTATTTT. As protein: CAWSATSNMGDTQYF.

As concerns this clone: This same CDR3 is encoded by further DNA sequences in the sample. The gene calls are TRBV9 and TRBJ2-7, with 7 bases lining up with TRBD1. The CDR3 totals 13 residues. The J segment lost 4 bases and the V segment lost 4 bases, leaving 5 bases of the junction unmatched. Germline V gene lookup returns CDR1 SGDLS and CDR2 YYNGEE. The CDR3 coding sequence is TGTGCCAGCAGCCCGGGACAGATTTACGAGCAGTACTTC. It yields the protein CASSPGQIYEQYF.

V usage is TRBV10-3 and J usage is TRBJ1-2; TRBD1 agrees at 8 bases. This CDR3 region has 12 residues. In germline, CDR1 is ENHRY, CDR2 SYGVKD. The junction had 2 bases not matched to a gene; V was cut back by 3 bases and J by 8 bases. CDR3 sequence reads: CAISEPGGGYTF. DNA for the CDR3: TGTGCCATCAGTGAACCAGGGGGCGGCTACACCTTC.

This chain joins TRBV21-1 and TRBJ2-7; the table assigns TRBD1, which was not confirmed against the DNA. TRBV21-1 is a recognized pseudogene. The CDR3 is made up of 14 amino acids. CDR3 residues: CASSIPHEAYEQYF. The CDR3 coding sequence is TGTGCCAGCAGCATCCCACATGAAGCCTACGAGCAGTACTTC.

Comments on this clone: Other nucleotide sequences from this sample produce the same CDR3. The chain uses TRBV27 and TRBJ2-7; weak D call: TRBD2 (5 bases). Germline CDR1 reads MNHEY; CDR2 reads SMNVEV (reference sequence). This CDR3 has 14 residues. V lost 3 bases and J 0 bases, leaving 9 bases between the germline ends. Written as DNA, the CDR3 is TGTGCCAGCAGTTTGAGGGCGTACTCCTACGAGCAGTACTTC. Translating it yields CASSLRAYSYEQYF.

The chain carries TRBV28 and TRBJ2-5; no clear D gene. The CDR3 runs 12 residues. Germline V gene lookup returns CDR1 MDHEN and CDR2 SYDVKM. V dropped 3 bases and J dropped 1 base, with 3 bases sitting between them. DNA for the CDR3: TGTGCCAGCAGTTTTGTCCAAGAGACCCAGTACTTC. Its translation: CASSFVQETQYF.

The J gene is TRBJ1-2, the V gene TRBV13, with D hard to call. The germline gives CDR1 PRHDT, CDR2 FYEKMQ (reference sequence). Between the trimmed V and J ends, which lost 1 base and 3 bases, there was a span of 9 bases. CDR3 length: 14 residues. CDR3 coding DNA: TGTGCCAGCAGCTTAGTGACGGGAGACTATGGCTACACCTTC. It codes for CASSLVTGDYGYTF.

V is TRBV5-1 and J is TRBJ2-7; maybe TRBD1 (6 bases). This CDR3 region has 15 residues. Trimming stripped 3 bases from V and 0 bases from J, with 13 bases between. Germline CDR1 is SGHRS and CDR2 is YFSETQ. The DNA for the CDR3 is TGCGCCAGCAGCTCGGACAGCGTAAGCTCCTACGAGCAGTACTTC. It specifies CASSSDSVSSYEQYF.

V usage is TRBV6-6 and J usage is TRBJ2-1, with TRBD2 as a possible D gene (6 bases). From germline, CDR1 is MNHNY and CDR2 SVGAGI (reference sequence). The CDR3 loop spans 13 amino acids. Trimming took 5 bases from V and 8 from J, leaving 13 bases between them. The CDR3 loop is CASSVLALDEQFF. CDR3 sequence (DNA): TGTGCCAGCAGTGTACTAGCTCTGGATGAGCAGTTCTTC.

This rearrangement joins TRBV7-9 to TRBJ1-1; D is unclear. Germline V gives CDR1 SEHNR, CDR2 FQNEAQ (reference sequence). This CDR3 is 15 amino acids long. V was pared by 2 bases and J by 2 bases, with 12 bases between. In DNA, the CDR3 is TGTGCCAGCAGCTTATTTGAGGGTTTAAACACTGAAGCTTTCTTT. Encoded protein: CASSLFEGLNTEAFF.

This rearrangement joins TRBV28 to TRBJ2-3; 9 bases agree with TRBD1. Germline CDR1 reads MDHEN; CDR2 reads SYDVKM. V trimming: 3 bases; J trimming: 3 bases; junction bases outside the gene matches: 7. The CDR3 length is 16 residues. The CDR3: CASSLGQGEKTDTQYF. In DNA form, the CDR3 reads TGTGCCAGCAGTTTGGGACAGGGAGAGAAAACAGATACGCAGTATTTT.

This clone was observed a single time. The chain has TRBV28 and TRBJ2-7; 8 nucleotides align to TRBD2. The ends lost 3 bases at V and 0 bases at J; junction bases unmatched: 4. CDR3 length: 15 residues. Germline V lookup: CDR1 MDHEN, CDR2 SYDVKM. The CDR3 DNA reads as TGTGCCAGCAGTTTGGGGAGCGGGAGCTCCTACGAGCAGTACTTC. It translates to CASSLGSGSSYEQYF.

This rearrangement joins TRBV7-8 to TRBJ1-1; D unclear. This CDR3 is built from 14 residues. Per germline, CDR1 SGHVS and CDR2 FQNEAQ. Trimming shortened V by 5 bases and J by 1 base, and 11 bases separated the two germline ends. CDR3 in DNA: TGTGCCAGCAGCCCGATACAGTGGAACACTGAAGCTTTCTTT. Its translation is CASSPIQWNTEAFF.